This note documents a single T cell receptor beta chain sequence. The V end lost 2 bases, the J end lost 3 bases, and 17 bases lay between the germline ends. The CDR3 is made up of 17 amino acids. In germline, CDR1 is MRHNA, CDR2 SNTAGT. The sample comes from a study of blood T cell repertoires in COVID-19. Using immunoSEQ multiplex PCR, the repertoire was profiled, and TCRdb retains in-frame clones only, with some absent. This table has roughly 520,000 clones, approximately 88% appearing once. Sequencing was performed on PBMCs or T cells enriched from blood (not recorded which). The TCR sequence derives from a woman in her thirties or forties who had recovered from COVID-19. This chain joins TRBV6-4 and TRBJ1-3; a possible D gene is TRBD1 (6 bases). The CDR3 region has the DNA TGTGCCAGCAGTGACCCCACCCACTCCAGGGGTGGAAACACCATATATTTT. Protein product: CASSDPTHSRGGNTIYF.